What follows are 17 T cell receptor beta chains derived from one specimen sequenced in a study of blood T cell repertoires in COVID-19 (TCRdb year 2020). Libraries were constructed by the immunoSEQ multiplex PCR assay. The table was pulled from immuneACCESS by TCRdb, which kept in-frame rearrangements only. Such tables lose some clones; where checked, under half of the loss comes from unresolved V genes, and the rest has no known cause. This sample has about 210,000 clones in its table, and more than 80% of those were observed once. About 10% of the sample is in the top ten clones. Material for sequencing was PBMCs or T cells enriched from blood (not recorded which). The receptors were gathered from a man aged 35-49 years who had recovered from COVID-19.

The V and J genes are TRBV9 and TRBJ1-4; D gene ambiguous. CDR1 is SGDLS and CDR2 is YYNGEE in the germline V gene. The CDR3 length is 14 residues. Between the trimmed V and J ends, which lost 0 bases and 3 bases, there was a span of 6 bases. The CDR3 nucleotides are TGTGCCAGCAGCGTAGAAGCGTCTAATGAAAAACTGTTTTTT. This codes for CASSVEASNEKLFF.

The V and J genes are TRBV4-1 and TRBJ1-2, with D unclear. CDR1 and CDR2 from the germline V gene are MGHRA and YSYEKL. Trimming took off 0 bases at V and 0 bases at J, with 11 bases between the two ends. The length of the CDR3 is 16 residues. For the CDR3, the DNA is TGCGCCAGCAGCCAAGATACCAGGCCTGCTAACTATGGCTACACCTTC. It is translated as CASSQDTRPANYGYTF.

Here the CDR3 DNA reads TGCGCCAGCAGGAGGACTAGCGGGGGGCCCACAGATACGCAGTATTTT. This translates into CASRRTSGGPTDTQYF. The chain recombines TRBV5-1 with TRBJ2-3; 14 bases agree with TRBD2. The CDR3 is 16 residues long. Trimming removed 5 bases from V and 2 bases from J; junction bases left unmatched: 4. Germline V CDR1 and CDR2: SGHRS, YFSETQ. The variable domain in full, completed from reference TRBV5-1 and TRBJ2-3, reads KAGVTQTPRYLIKTRGQQVTLSCSPISGHRSVSWYQQTPGQGLQFLFEYFSETQRNKGNFPGRFSGRQFSNSRSEMNVSTLELGDSALYLCASRRTSGGPTDTQYFGPGTRLTVL.

The genes are TRBV12-3 or TRBV12-4 and TRBJ1-1; D possibly corresponds to TRBD1 (5 bases). The CDR3 contains 13 residues. Trimming left V 7 bases short and J 6 bases short, with 15 bases between. The DNA for the CDR3 is TGTGCCAGCACCAACCGGGGGTTCCCTGAAGCTTTCTTT. This gives the protein CASTNRGFPEAFF.

This clone appeared once. The chain has TRBV6-1 and TRBJ1-2; a possible D gene is TRBD1 (5 bases). The CDR3 runs to 16 residues. The germline V and J ends were trimmed by 4 bases and 6 bases, with 21 bases remaining between them. Germline CDR1 and CDR2: MNHNS and SASEGT. In DNA, the CDR3 is TGTGCCAGCAGTGCCCTTACAGGCTCCTCGATACATGGCTACACCTTC. Amino acids: CASSALTGSSIHGYTF.

The rearrangement joins TRBV4-2 to TRBJ2-1; 11 bases match TRBD2. V gave up 1 base and J gave up 6 bases; unmatched junction bases: 2. The CDR3 runs 15 residues. Germline V gene data show CDR1 as LGHNA and CDR2 as YNFKEQ. The CDR3 bases are TGTGCCAGCAGCCAAGCGGGACTAGCGGTCAATGAGCAGTTCTTC. Its protein product is CASSQAGLAVNEQFF.

This chain links TRBV14 with TRBJ1-4; unclear D gene. V lost 0 bases, J lost 10 bases, and 9 bases lay in between. In germline, CDR1 is SGHDN, CDR2 FVKESK. The CDR3 has 13 amino acids. CDR3 nucleotide sequence: TGTGCCAGCAGCCAAGATACTCGGGGAAAACTGTTTTTT. It yields the protein CASSQDTRGKLFF.

The chain carries TRBV3-1 (or the pseudogene TRBV3-2) and TRBJ2-3; 9 nucleotides line up with TRBD1. CDR1 is LGHDT and CDR2 is YNNKEL in the germline V gene (reference sequence). V lost 0 bases to trimming and J lost 6 bases; unmatched junction nucleotides: 10. This CDR3 region has 17 residues. This CDR3 is CASSQENRDREGDTQYF. CDR3 nucleotides: TGTGCCAGCAGCCAAGAGAACCGGGACAGGGAGGGGGATACGCAGTATTTT.

The chain is built from TRBV3-1 (or the pseudogene TRBV3-2) and TRBJ1-1; D is uncertain. CDR3 length equals 14 residues. V shed 2 bases and J shed 1 base, with 8 bases lying between them. From germline, CDR1 is LGHDT and CDR2 YNNKEL (reference sequence). Here the CDR3 DNA reads TGTGCCAGCAGCCAAAGGACTGGGAACACTGAAGCTTTCTTT. It yields the protein CASSQRTGNTEAFF.

The rearrangement joins TRBV27 to TRBJ2-1, with 7 bases that match TRBD2. The junction had 8 bases not matched to a gene; V was cut back by 6 bases and J by 3 bases. Germline CDR1 is MNHEY and CDR2 is SMNVEV (reference sequence). CDR3 length equals 15 residues. The CDR3 DNA is TGTGCCAGCAGCCTCTTGGGGGGGGACTACAATGAGCAGTTCTTC. The encoded protein is CASSLLGGDYNEQFF.

This clone has ten or more counts. This sequence joins TRBV23-1 and TRBJ1-2; 10 bases agree with TRBD1. TRBV23-1 is flagged as an ORF with uncertain function. J was trimmed by 4 bases and V by 2 bases; bases with no gene match: 13. The CDR3 is made up of 18 amino acids. This CDR3 reads CASSQIQTPGQGPYGYTF. The CDR3 DNA reads TGCGCCAGCAGTCAAATTCAGACCCCGGGACAGGGGCCCTATGGCTACACCTTC.

The chain has TRBV10-2 and TRBJ1-2; D unclear. V was clipped by 2 bases and J by 7 bases, with 5 bases between them. Germline-derived CDR1 and CDR2 are WSHSY and SAAADI. This CDR3 region has 11 residues. The CDR3 protein is CASSEGLGYTF. CDR3 in DNA: TGCGCCAGCAGTGAGGGGCTTGGCTACACCTTC.

The genes are TRBV2 and TRBJ1-2; the D gene is possibly TRBD1 (6 bases). CDR1 is SNHLY and CDR2 is FYNNEI in the germline V gene. The CDR3 extends over 18 amino acids. Trimming cost V 6 bases and J 4 bases, with 27 bases left between them. In DNA form, the CDR3 reads TGTGCCAGCAGGGAACCACCCCATGCTCGGACAGTAGGCTATGGCTACACCTTC. The encoded protein is CASREPPHARTVGYGYTF.

V and J are TRBV7-9 and TRBJ2-1, with 7 nucleotides matching TRBD1. The CDR3 contains 14 residues. Germline CDR1 is SEHNR and CDR2 is FQNEAQ (reference sequence). The V gene end was trimmed by 1 base and the J gene end by 4 bases; junction bases not matched to a gene: 1. The CDR3 reads CASSLGGQYNEQFF. The CDR3 DNA follows: TGTGCCAGCAGCTTAGGGGGACAGTACAATGAGCAGTTCTTC.

The J gene is TRBJ1-6, the V gene TRBV7-6; tentative D call: TRBD1 (5 bases). The germline V gene encodes CDR1 SGHVS and CDR2 FNYEAQ. The CDR3 covers 17 residues. V lost 5 bases and J 8 bases, leaving 22 bases between the germline ends. DNA for the CDR3: TGTGCCAGCAGCCAAACCAGTCGCGGGGGGAGTGATTCACCCCTCCACTTT. Its translation: CASSQTSRGGSDSPLHF.

The chain links TRBV6-5 to TRBJ1-3; D is ambiguous. V was clipped by 1 base and J by 4 bases, with 8 bases between them. The CDR3 sequence is 14 residues long. Germline V gives CDR1 MNHEY, CDR2 SVGAGI. The CDR3 nucleotides are TGTGCCAGCAGTTACTTTAGAGGAGGAAACACCATATATTTT. This gives the protein CASSYFRGGNTIYF.

This clone was seen only once. The chain carries TRBV5-1 and TRBJ1-1; TRBD1 might be the D (5 bases). Germline CDR1 SGHRS, CDR2 YFSETQ. V gave up 4 bases and J gave up 4 bases, with 14 bases separating them. The CDR3 extends over 14 amino acids. The CDR3 region is CASSRPETVTEAFF. As DNA, the CDR3 is TGCGCCAGCAGCCGGCCCGAGACAGTCACTGAAGCTTTCTTT.